Listed below are T cell receptor beta chains from one sample, sequenced in a study of T-cell reconstitution after alpha-beta-depleted transplantation in children. TCRdb recomputed calls from the PCR reads with MiXCR, one row per CDR3 protein. The sample has a few hundred thousand distinct CDR3 sequences, roughly an eighth seen once. This material consisted of PBMCs from the stem cell graft donor, taken from the stem cell graft. These TCRs come from a human donor who donated a stem cell graft to a child with combined immunodeficiency. Each CDR3 is given with its conserved first and last residue. Fields, in order: D gene, V gene, clone size, J gene, CDR3 DNA, CDR3 protein. D genes are given only for firm matches. Clone size, where shown, is once, few, many, or a class for clones that have expanded.

d_gene: TRBD2; v_gene: TRBV7-3; abundance: -; j_gene: TRBJ2-3; CDR3nt: TGTGCCAGCAGCACAACAGCGGGACTCACAGATACGCAGTATTTT; CDR3aa: CASSTTAGLTDTQYF
d_gene: TRBD1; v_gene: TRBV7-2; abundance: -; j_gene: TRBJ1-6; CDR3nt: TGTGCCAGCAGCCTCGAGGGGACAGCCTATAATTCACCCCTCCACTTT; CDR3aa: CASSLEGTAYNSPLHF
d_gene: -; v_gene: TRBV12-3/TRBV12-4; abundance: many; j_gene: TRBJ2-1; CDR3nt: TGTGCCAGCAGTCCTTCGAAGCGGCGGGGTGATAACAATGAGCAGTTCTTC; CDR3aa: CASSPSKRRGDNNEQFF
d_gene: -; v_gene: TRBV29-1; abundance: -; j_gene: TRBJ2-7; CDR3nt: TGCAGCGTTGAGGGAATCACAGGTGGGACCTACGAGCAGTACTTC; CDR3aa: CSVEGITGGTYEQYF
d_gene: TRBD1; v_gene: TRBV5-6; abundance: few; j_gene: TRBJ1-2; CDR3nt: TGTGCCAGCAGCTTGGTTGGAGGGGGCGACTATGGCTACACCTTC; CDR3aa: CASSLVGGGDYGYTF
d_gene: TRBD2; v_gene: TRBV7-2; abundance: -; j_gene: TRBJ2-3; CDR3nt: TGTGCCAGCACTGTGACTAGCGGTTTTTCGGATACGCAGTATTTT; CDR3aa: CASTVTSGFSDTQYF
d_gene: TRBD2; v_gene: TRBV12-3/TRBV12-4; abundance: few; j_gene: TRBJ2-7; CDR3nt: TGTGCCAGCAGTTGGACTAGCGGGAGGGCCATATACGAGCAGTACTTC; CDR3aa: CASSWTSGRAIYEQYF
d_gene: -; v_gene: TRBV7-2; abundance: many; j_gene: TRBJ1-4; CDR3nt: TGTGCCAGCAGCGTCTCCGGGACGACTAATGAAAAACTGTTTTTT; CDR3aa: CASSVSGTTNEKLFF
d_gene: TRBD1; v_gene: TRBV11-1; abundance: -; j_gene: TRBJ2-6; CDR3nt: TGTGCCAGCAGACCAAGTACCCCGGGACAGGGGGCGGCGGGGGCCAACGTCCTGACTTTC; CDR3aa: CASRPSTPGQGAAGANVLTF
d_gene: -; v_gene: TRBV12-3/TRBV12-4; abundance: many; j_gene: TRBJ2-3; CDR3nt: TGTGCCAGCAGTTTTGGAGCAAGTGATGCAGATACGCAGTATTTT; CDR3aa: CASSFGASDADTQYF
d_gene: TRBD1; v_gene: TRBV30; abundance: -; j_gene: TRBJ1-4; CDR3nt: TGTGCCTGGACCGGGACAGGGAATGAAAAACTGTTTTTT; CDR3aa: CAWTGTGNEKLFF
d_gene: -; v_gene: TRBV20-1; abundance: many; j_gene: TRBJ2-7; CDR3nt: TGCAGTGCTAGAGACCCAGCGCGGGGAGTGAACGAGCAGTACTTC; CDR3aa: CSARDPARGVNEQYF
d_gene: -; v_gene: TRBV4-2; abundance: few; j_gene: TRBJ2-7; CDR3nt: TGTGCCAGCAGCCAAGGTGGGGTCCCCGCGGGGTACGAGCAGTACTTC; CDR3aa: CASSQGGVPAGYEQYF
d_gene: TRBD1; v_gene: TRBV5-1; abundance: few; j_gene: TRBJ2-4; CDR3nt: TGCGCCAGCAGCTTCGGACAGGGGGCAAACATTCAGTACTTC; CDR3aa: CASSFGQGANIQYF
d_gene: TRBD1; v_gene: TRBV15; abundance: -; j_gene: TRBJ1-1; CDR3nt: TGTGCCACCAGCAGAGATCGGGACAGGAGGGCTGAAGCTTTCTTT; CDR3aa: CATSRDRDRRAEAFF
d_gene: -; v_gene: TRBV6-2/TRBV6-3; abundance: -; j_gene: TRBJ2-2; CDR3nt: TGTGCCAGCAAGGACGGCAGTAGGGAGCTGTTTTTT; CDR3aa: CASKDGSRELFF
d_gene: TRBD1; v_gene: TRBV23-1; abundance: -; j_gene: TRBJ1-5; CDR3nt: TGCGCCAGCAGTCTCCGGACAGGGAGGGGTCAGCCCCAGCATTTT; CDR3aa: CASSLRTGRGQPQHF
d_gene: -; v_gene: TRBV6-1; abundance: many; j_gene: TRBJ2-3; CDR3nt: TGTGCCAGCAGTGGGGCTCGGGCGGGGAGTACAGATACGCAGTATTTT; CDR3aa: CASSGARAGSTDTQYF
d_gene: -; v_gene: TRBV5-1; abundance: few; j_gene: TRBJ2-3; CDR3nt: TGCGCCAGCAGCTTGAGCTTTCCCTACACAGATACGCAGTATTTT; CDR3aa: CASSLSFPYTDTQYF
d_gene: TRBD1; v_gene: TRBV11-1; abundance: -; j_gene: TRBJ2-7; CDR3nt: TGTGCCAGCAGCCCTGGGACAGGGCGAACAGGGGAGCAGTACTTC; CDR3aa: CASSPGTGRTGEQYF
d_gene: TRBD1; v_gene: TRBV2; abundance: -; j_gene: TRBJ2-5; CDR3nt: TGTGCCAGCAGGGTGGGACAGATCCAAGAGACCCAGTACTTC; CDR3aa: CASRVGQIQETQYF
d_gene: TRBD2; v_gene: TRBV10-3; abundance: many; j_gene: TRBJ2-7; CDR3nt: TGTGCCATCAGTGAAAAGCGGGATTCCGAGCAGTACTTC; CDR3aa: CAISEKRDSEQYF
d_gene: TRBD1; v_gene: TRBV20-1; abundance: -; j_gene: TRBJ1-2; CDR3nt: TGCAGTGCTGGGACAGGGGGAGCTTCTAACTATGGCTACACCTTC; CDR3aa: CSAGTGGASNYGYTF
d_gene: -; v_gene: TRBV6-2/TRBV6-3; abundance: -; j_gene: TRBJ1-2; CDR3nt: TGTGCCAGCGGGGATGGGTCCCTCCGTGATGGCTACACCTTC; CDR3aa: CASGDGSLRDGYTF
d_gene: TRBD2; v_gene: TRBV7-8; abundance: few; j_gene: TRBJ2-1; CDR3nt: TGTGCCAGCAGCCGGATAGCGGGAAGGGGTGAGCAGTTCTTC; CDR3aa: CASSRIAGRGEQFF
d_gene: TRBD1; v_gene: TRBV7-3; abundance: few; j_gene: TRBJ1-1; CDR3nt: TGTGCCAGCAGCCCCGGGACAGGCTTTGAAGCTTTCTTT; CDR3aa: CASSPGTGFEAFF
d_gene: -; v_gene: TRBV12-3/TRBV12-4; abundance: -; j_gene: TRBJ1-4; CDR3nt: TGTGCCAGCAGTACCGGGGGGGGAGCGGCTAATGAAAAACTGTTTTTT; CDR3aa: CASSTGGGAANEKLFF
d_gene: -; v_gene: TRBV5-5; abundance: -; j_gene: TRBJ2-1; CDR3nt: TGTGCCAGCAGCTTTATCCGAGGCAGGGGCAATGAGCAGTTCTTC; CDR3aa: CASSFIRGRGNEQFF
d_gene: -; v_gene: TRBV7-9; abundance: -; j_gene: TRBJ2-7; CDR3nt: TGTGCCAGCAGCTTAAACTCGGGGGAGCAGTACTTC; CDR3aa: CASSLNSGEQYF
d_gene: -; v_gene: TRBV20-1; abundance: -; j_gene: TRBJ2-7; CDR3nt: TGCAGTGCGAGCGCCTTAGGGCCCCTCATGGAGCAGTACTTC; CDR3aa: CSASALGPLMEQYF
d_gene: -; v_gene: TRBV28; abundance: few; j_gene: TRBJ1-2; CDR3nt: TGTGCCAGCAAGCTCTCGGAAGGGGATAACTATGGCTACACCTTC; CDR3aa: CASKLSEGDNYGYTF
d_gene: -; v_gene: TRBV12-3/TRBV12-4; abundance: -; j_gene: TRBJ1-4; CDR3nt: TGTGCCAGCACCGACAGAGTGCTTAATGAAAAACTGTTTTTT; CDR3aa: CASTDRVLNEKLFF
d_gene: -; v_gene: TRBV5-1; abundance: many; j_gene: TRBJ2-3; CDR3nt: TGCGCCAGCAGACGACAGACTAGCACAGATACGCAGTATTTT; CDR3aa: CASRRQTSTDTQYF
d_gene: -; v_gene: TRBV5-1; abundance: few; j_gene: TRBJ2-7; CDR3nt: TGCGCCGAAACGAGGGTCCCCTACGAGCAGTACTTC; CDR3aa: CAETRVPYEQYF
d_gene: TRBD1; v_gene: TRBV30; abundance: few; j_gene: TRBJ1-5; CDR3nt: TGTGCCTGCGCCGGGACAGGGGGCAATCAGCCCCAGCATTTT; CDR3aa: CACAGTGGNQPQHF
d_gene: -; v_gene: TRBV28; abundance: few; j_gene: TRBJ2-3; CDR3nt: TGTGCCAGCAGCGCCGGGGACACAGATACGCAGTATTTT; CDR3aa: CASSAGDTDTQYF
d_gene: TRBD2; v_gene: TRBV10-3; abundance: many; j_gene: TRBJ2-3; CDR3nt: TGTGCCATCAGTGAGAGGCTAGCGGAAAGCACAGATACGCAGTATTTT; CDR3aa: CAISERLAESTDTQYF
d_gene: TRBD2; v_gene: TRBV10-3; abundance: few; j_gene: TRBJ2-3; CDR3nt: TGTGCCACGACCTGGACTAGCGGGAGCACAGATACGCAGTATTTT; CDR3aa: CATTWTSGSTDTQYF
d_gene: -; v_gene: TRBV5-6; abundance: many; j_gene: TRBJ2-7; CDR3nt: TGTGCCAGCAGCCGCGACGGACGGCTCTACGAGCAGTACTTC; CDR3aa: CASSRDGRLYEQYF
d_gene: -; v_gene: TRBV6-1; abundance: few; j_gene: TRBJ1-1; CDR3nt: TGTGCCAGCAGCCCTGAAGCTTTCTTT; CDR3aa: CASSPEAFF
d_gene: TRBD2; v_gene: TRBV20-1; abundance: few; j_gene: TRBJ2-5; CDR3nt: TGCAGTGCTAGACTAGGACTAGCTACTCAAGAGACCCAGTACTTC; CDR3aa: CSARLGLATQETQYF
d_gene: -; v_gene: TRBV6-5; abundance: -; j_gene: TRBJ1-1; CDR3nt: TGTGCCAGCAGCGTGGAGGCTGTGAACACTGAAGCTTTCTTT; CDR3aa: CASSVEAVNTEAFF
d_gene: TRBD2; v_gene: TRBV7-2; abundance: -; j_gene: TRBJ2-3; CDR3nt: TGTGCCAGCAGCAGGCCCTTAACTAGCGGGGGGGCCGAGGATACGCAGTATTTT; CDR3aa: CASSRPLTSGGAEDTQYF
d_gene: -; v_gene: TRBV11-2; abundance: few; j_gene: TRBJ2-2; CDR3nt: TGTGCCAGCAGCTTAAGGGGCTATCCGAAGGCCGGGGAGCTGTTTTTT; CDR3aa: CASSLRGYPKAGELFF
d_gene: -; v_gene: TRBV5-1; abundance: -; j_gene: TRBJ1-6; CDR3nt: TGCGCCAGCCGGGACGGACGTTCGGTGCCCCTCCACTTT; CDR3aa: CASRDGRSVPLHF
d_gene: TRBD2; v_gene: TRBV20-1; abundance: -; j_gene: TRBJ2-5; CDR3nt: TGCAGTGCTCACCACCCACTAGCGGGGGAAGAGACCCAGTACTTC; CDR3aa: CSAHHPLAGEETQYF
d_gene: -; v_gene: TRBV12-3/TRBV12-4; abundance: many; j_gene: TRBJ2-2; CDR3nt: TGTGCCAGCAGCCAGGGTCAACTCGGGGAGCTGTTTTTT; CDR3aa: CASSQGQLGELFF
d_gene: TRBD2; v_gene: TRBV5-1; abundance: few; j_gene: TRBJ2-1; CDR3nt: TGCGCCAGCAGCTTGGTGGGTAGCGGGAGCGGAATGAATGAGCAGTTCTTC; CDR3aa: CASSLVGSGSGMNEQFF
d_gene: TRBD1; v_gene: TRBV5-1; abundance: -; j_gene: TRBJ1-2; CDR3nt: TGCGCCAGCAGCTTGGCGACAGGGGCGGGCGGCTACACCTTC; CDR3aa: CASSLATGAGGYTF
d_gene: -; v_gene: TRBV29-1; abundance: -; j_gene: TRBJ2-7; CDR3nt: TGCAGCGTCGACCCGGGGAATTACGAGCAGTACTTC; CDR3aa: CSVDPGNYEQYF
d_gene: -; v_gene: TRBV5-1; abundance: few; j_gene: TRBJ2-7; CDR3nt: TGCGCCAGCAGCTTGGTATCTGGACATGGGATATACGAGCAGTACTTC; CDR3aa: CASSLVSGHGIYEQYF
d_gene: TRBD1; v_gene: TRBV29-1; abundance: many; j_gene: TRBJ2-5; CDR3nt: TGCAGCGTCGAAACAGGGGAAGAGACCCAGTACTTC; CDR3aa: CSVETGEETQYF
d_gene: -; v_gene: TRBV28; abundance: -; j_gene: TRBJ2-7; CDR3nt: TGTGCCAGCAGCGCGTTGACCGAGCAGTACTTC; CDR3aa: CASSALTEQYF